This T cell receptor (beta chain) emerged from a study of T cell repertoires in cytomegalovirus infection. About the research overall: Use of recently identified HLA-C-restricted and well-studied HLA-B-restricted CMV epitopes was part of the study. Through public TCR beta signatures, both CMV infection and matching HLA type were indicated.

General study results and limits: There were HLA-C-restricted CMV-specific TCR beta clonotypes dominating the ex vivo response.

This clonotype turned up a few times. The target antigen is unknown. This CDR3 spans 13 amino acids. After removal of 4 bases from V and 6 bases from J, the junction contained 5 bases not matched to a gene. Germline lookup yields CDR1 SGHDN and CDR2 FVKESK. From the reads, TCRdb called clonotypes with MiXCR, one entry per CDR3 protein. Seen here are about 830,000 distinct CDR3 sequences, 32% observed once, and the top ten hold roughly 12%. This specimen was cultured CD8+ T cells from PBMCs, taken from culture after CMV antigen stimulation. This rearrangement joins TRBV14 to TRBJ1-2, with 7 bases aligning to TRBD1. The TCR comes from a human donor in good health (CMV status not recorded). Some clones in this sample may be carry-over from other donors' samples. The CDR3 bases are TGTGCCAGCAGCCCAGAGGGGGCCAATGGCTACACCTTC. It yields the protein CASSPEGANGYTF.